The following is a TCR beta chain sequence with its context. This sample was taken from a study of Ad26.COV2.S vaccination and SARS-CoV-2 variants. CDR3 size: 10 residues. Per germline, CDR1 GTSNPN and CDR2 SVGIG (reference sequence). With 7 bases removed from V and 11 bases from J, the gap between germline ends came to 14 bases. Method: immunoSEQ multiplex PCR; TCRdb's copy keeps in-frame clones and lacks some. This table holds fewer than 800,000 clones, approximately 88% found once. Stated treatment: roughly 19 received Ad26.COV2.S at low or high dose, single or two shots; roughly five received placebo; per-sample allocation not given. Vaccine and placebo recipients were sampled on day 63 after the first injection.

The receptor's source is a person aged 18 to 65 who received the Ad26.COV2.S COVID-19 vaccine or a placebo. This rearrangement joins TRBV30 to TRBJ1-1; D is unclear. Material: peripheral blood, obtained in a trial of Ad26.COV2.S vaccine versus placebo. This chain's CDR3 is CALGLPNAFF. The CDR3 DNA follows: TGTGCCTTAGGACTGCCCAACGCTTTCTTT. The full variable domain, rest sourced from reference TRBV30 and TRBJ1-1, is SQTIHQWPATLVQPVGSPLSLECTVEGTSNPNLYWYRQAAGRGLQLLFYSVGIGQISSEVPQNLSASRPQDRQFILSSKKLLLSDSGFYLCALGLPNAFFGQGTRLTVV.